Presented here are 3 T cell receptor beta chains from one specimen sequenced in a study of metastatic and nonmetastatic thyroid tumors. TCRdb reprocessed the PCR reads via MiXCR. The sample records around 4,600 clones, about 35% being singletons. Thyroid surgery had not been preceded by any treatment in any patient. Sample: adjacent normal tissue. These receptors were obtained from a female donor with papillary thyroid cancer or a benign thyroid nodule (not recorded which). Some clones in this sample may be carry-over from other donors' samples.

This clone came up a few times. The genes are TRBV28 and TRBJ1-1; D is possibly TRBD1 (5 bases). Germline CDR1 is MDHEN and CDR2 is SYDVKM. This CDR3 region has 14 residues. V was shortened by 2 bases and J by 6 bases, with 13 bases between the two germline ends. The CDR3 spells CASSLPGMGAEAFF. In DNA form, the CDR3 reads TGTGCCAGCAGTTTACCAGGGATGGGCGCTGAAGCTTTCTTT.

This clone was counted a few times. The chain uses TRBV6-5 and TRBJ2-7, with 8 bases fitting TRBD2. There are 14 residues in the CDR3. Looked up from germline, CDR1 is MNHEY and CDR2 is SVGAGI. The V and J ends lost 7 bases and 2 bases, in that order; junction bases with no gene match: 7. As DNA, the CDR3 is TGTGCCAGCAAGGGTTCGGGAGGGCCCTACGAGCAGTACTTC. This codes for CASKGSGGPYEQYF.

This clone rates as medium-sized (0.01 to 0.1%). This chain joins TRBV7-9 and TRBJ2-5; D gene uncertain. The CDR3 loop spans 15 amino acids. With 5 bases removed from V and 1 base from J, the gap between germline ends came to 14 bases. The V gene's germline CDR1 is SEHNR and CDR2 FQNEAQ (reference sequence). The CDR3 reads CASSRSSNSQETQYF. The CDR3 DNA reads TGTGCCAGCAGCCGTTCCAGCAACAGCCAAGAGACCCAGTACTTC.